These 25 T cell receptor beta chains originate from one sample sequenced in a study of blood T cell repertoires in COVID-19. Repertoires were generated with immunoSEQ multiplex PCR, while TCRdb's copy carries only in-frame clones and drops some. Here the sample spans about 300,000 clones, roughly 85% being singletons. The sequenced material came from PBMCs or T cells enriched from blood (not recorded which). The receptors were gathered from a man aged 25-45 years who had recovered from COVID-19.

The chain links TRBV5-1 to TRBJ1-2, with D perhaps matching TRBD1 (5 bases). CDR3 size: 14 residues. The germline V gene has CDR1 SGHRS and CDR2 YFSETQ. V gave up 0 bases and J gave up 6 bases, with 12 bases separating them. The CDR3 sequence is CASSLDTGGHGYTF. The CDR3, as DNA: TGCGCCAGCAGCTTGGATACCGGGGGTCATGGCTACACCTTC.

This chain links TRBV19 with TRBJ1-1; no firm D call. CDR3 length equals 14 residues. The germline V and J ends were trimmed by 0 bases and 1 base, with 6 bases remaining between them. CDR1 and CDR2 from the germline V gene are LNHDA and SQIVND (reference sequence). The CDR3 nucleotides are TGTGCCAGTAGTATAGATTCAGGGAACACTGAAGCTTTCTTT. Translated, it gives CASSIDSGNTEAFF.

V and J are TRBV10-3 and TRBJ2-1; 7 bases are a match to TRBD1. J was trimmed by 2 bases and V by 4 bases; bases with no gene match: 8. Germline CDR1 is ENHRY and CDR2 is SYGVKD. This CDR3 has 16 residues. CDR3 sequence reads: CAISVPGQRPYNEQFF. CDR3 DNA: TGTGCCATCAGTGTTCCGGGACAGAGACCCTACAATGAGCAGTTCTTC.

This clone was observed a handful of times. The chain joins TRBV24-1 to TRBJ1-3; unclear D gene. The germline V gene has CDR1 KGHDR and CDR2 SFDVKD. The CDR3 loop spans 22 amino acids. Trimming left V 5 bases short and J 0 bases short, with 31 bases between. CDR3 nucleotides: TGTGCCACCAGTGTAGCCGGTCCCAACTTCTACGACGACCGTCTCTCTGGAAACACCATATATTTT. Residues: CATSVAGPNFYDDRLSGNTIYF.

CDR3 sequence (DNA): TGTGCCAGCAGCACGGGACATATGAACACTGAAGCTTTCTTT. Its protein product is CASSTGHMNTEAFF. This rearrangement joins TRBV5-5 to TRBJ1-1, with a possible D match to TRBD1 (6 bases). Trimming stripped 4 bases from V and 0 bases from J, with 10 bases between. Germline CDR1 and CDR2: SGHKS and YYEKEE (reference sequence). This CDR3 contains 14 residues.

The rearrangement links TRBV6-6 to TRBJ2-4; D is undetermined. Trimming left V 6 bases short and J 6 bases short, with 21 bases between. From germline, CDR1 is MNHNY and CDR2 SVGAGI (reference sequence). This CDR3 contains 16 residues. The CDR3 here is CASSQLPGVVGNIQYF. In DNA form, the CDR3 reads TGTGCCAGCAGCCAACTTCCAGGCGTTGTGGGAAACATTCAGTACTTC.

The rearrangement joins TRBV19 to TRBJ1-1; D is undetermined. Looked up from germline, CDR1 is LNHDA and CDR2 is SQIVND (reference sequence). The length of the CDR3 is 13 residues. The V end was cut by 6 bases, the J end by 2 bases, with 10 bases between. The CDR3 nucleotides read TGTGCCAGTAGCCTGACATTAAACACTGAAGCTTTCTTT. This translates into CASSLTLNTEAFF.

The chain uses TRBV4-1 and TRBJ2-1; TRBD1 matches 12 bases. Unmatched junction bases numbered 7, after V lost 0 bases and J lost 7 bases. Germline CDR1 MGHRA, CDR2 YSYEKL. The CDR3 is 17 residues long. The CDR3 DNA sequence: TGCGCCAGCAGCCAAGATCTTTGGGACAGGGGGCCGAATGAGCAGTTCTTC. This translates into CASSQDLWDRGPNEQFF.

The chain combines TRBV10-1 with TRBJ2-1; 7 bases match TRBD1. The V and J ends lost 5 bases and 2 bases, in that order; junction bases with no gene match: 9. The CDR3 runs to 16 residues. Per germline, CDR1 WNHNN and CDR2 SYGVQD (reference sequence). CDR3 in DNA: TGCGCCAGCAGTCCTGACAGGGTATGTACCTACAATGAGCAGTTCTTC. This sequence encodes CASSPDRVCTYNEQFF.

CDR3 DNA: TGTGCCAGCGGGGTGGGGTCCCACGAGCAGTACTTC. It yields the protein CASGVGSHEQYF. J is TRBJ2-7 and V is TRBV19; weak D call: TRBD2 (5 bases). Per the germline V gene, CDR1 is LNHDA and CDR2 is SQIVND (reference sequence). CDR3 length: 12 residues. V was clipped by 9 bases and J by 5 bases, with 14 bases between them.

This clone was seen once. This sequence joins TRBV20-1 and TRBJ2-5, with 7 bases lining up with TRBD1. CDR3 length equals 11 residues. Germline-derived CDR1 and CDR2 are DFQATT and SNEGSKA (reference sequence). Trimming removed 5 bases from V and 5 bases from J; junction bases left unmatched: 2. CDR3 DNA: TGCAGTGCTGGACAGGCGGAGACCCAGTACTTC. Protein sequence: CSAGQAETQYF.

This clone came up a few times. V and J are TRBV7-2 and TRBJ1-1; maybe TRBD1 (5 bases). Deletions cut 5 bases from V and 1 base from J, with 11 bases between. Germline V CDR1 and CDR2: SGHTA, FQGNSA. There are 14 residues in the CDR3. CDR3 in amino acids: CASSKTGGNTEAFF. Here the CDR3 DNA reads TGTGCCAGCAGCAAAACGGGGGGGAACACTGAAGCTTTCTTT.

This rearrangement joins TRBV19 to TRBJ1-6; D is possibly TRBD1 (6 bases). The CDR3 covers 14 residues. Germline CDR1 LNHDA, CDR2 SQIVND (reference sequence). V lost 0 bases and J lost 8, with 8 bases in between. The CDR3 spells CASSIDGGDSPLHF. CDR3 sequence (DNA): TGTGCCAGTAGTATAGATGGGGGCGATTCACCCCTCCACTTT.

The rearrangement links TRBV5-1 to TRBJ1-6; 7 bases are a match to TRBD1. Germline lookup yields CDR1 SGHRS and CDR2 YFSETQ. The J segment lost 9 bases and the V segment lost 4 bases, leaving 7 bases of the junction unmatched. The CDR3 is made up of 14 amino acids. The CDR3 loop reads CASSRDRVVSPLHF. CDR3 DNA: TGCGCCAGCAGCAGAGACAGGGTCGTTTCACCCCTCCACTTT.

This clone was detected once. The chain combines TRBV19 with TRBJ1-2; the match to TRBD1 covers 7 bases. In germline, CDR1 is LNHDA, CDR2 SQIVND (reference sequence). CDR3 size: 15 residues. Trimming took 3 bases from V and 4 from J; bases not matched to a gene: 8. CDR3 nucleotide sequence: TGTGCCAGTAGTATGGGGACAGAGAGTTTCTATGGCTACACCTTC. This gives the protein CASSMGTESFYGYTF.

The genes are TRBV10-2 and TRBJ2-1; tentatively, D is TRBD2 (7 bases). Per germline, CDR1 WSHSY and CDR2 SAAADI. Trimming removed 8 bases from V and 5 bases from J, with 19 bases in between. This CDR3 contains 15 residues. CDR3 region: CASYIGGARNNEQFF. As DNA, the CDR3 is TGCGCCAGCTATATAGGGGGGGCAAGAAACAATGAGCAGTTCTTC.

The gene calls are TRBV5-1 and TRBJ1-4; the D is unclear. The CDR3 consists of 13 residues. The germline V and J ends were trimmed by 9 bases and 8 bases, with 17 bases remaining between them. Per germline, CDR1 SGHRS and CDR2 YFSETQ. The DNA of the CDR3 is TGCGCCACCTGTCGCGACCTCGGGGAAAAACTGTTTTTT. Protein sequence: CATCRDLGEKLFF.

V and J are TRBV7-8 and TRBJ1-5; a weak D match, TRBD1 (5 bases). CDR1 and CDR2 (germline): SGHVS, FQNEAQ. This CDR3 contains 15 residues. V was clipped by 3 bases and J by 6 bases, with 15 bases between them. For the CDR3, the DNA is TGTGCCAGCAGCTTCACCGGTGGGACTCCTCAGCCCCAGCATTTT. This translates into CASSFTGGTPQPQHF.

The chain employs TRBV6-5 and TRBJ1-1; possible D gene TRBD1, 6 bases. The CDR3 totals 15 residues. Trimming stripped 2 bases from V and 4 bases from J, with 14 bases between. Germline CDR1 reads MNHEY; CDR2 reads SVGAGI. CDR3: CASSYGLGAITEAFF. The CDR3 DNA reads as TGTGCCAGCAGTTACGGGCTGGGGGCGATCACTGAAGCTTTCTTT.

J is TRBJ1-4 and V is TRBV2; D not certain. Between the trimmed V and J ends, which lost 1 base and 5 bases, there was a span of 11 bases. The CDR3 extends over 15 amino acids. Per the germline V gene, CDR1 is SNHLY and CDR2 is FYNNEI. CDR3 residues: CASSEDSRLNEKLFF. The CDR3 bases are TGTGCCAGCAGTGAAGATTCACGGTTGAATGAAAAACTGTTTTTT.

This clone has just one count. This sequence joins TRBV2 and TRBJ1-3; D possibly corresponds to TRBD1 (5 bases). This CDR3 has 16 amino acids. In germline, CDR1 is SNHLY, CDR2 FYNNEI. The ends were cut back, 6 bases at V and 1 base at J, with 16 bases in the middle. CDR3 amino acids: CASRLQGRISGNTIYF. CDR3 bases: TGTGCCAGCAGGCTTCAGGGAAGAATTTCTGGAAACACCATATATTTT.

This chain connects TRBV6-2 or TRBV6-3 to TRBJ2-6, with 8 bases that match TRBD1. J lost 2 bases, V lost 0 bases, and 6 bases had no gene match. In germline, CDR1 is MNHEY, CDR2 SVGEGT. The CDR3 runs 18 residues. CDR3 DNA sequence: TGTGCCAGCAGTTACTCCGCCAGGGGGCGCGCTGGGGCCAACGTCCTGACTTTC. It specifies CASSYSARGRAGANVLTF.

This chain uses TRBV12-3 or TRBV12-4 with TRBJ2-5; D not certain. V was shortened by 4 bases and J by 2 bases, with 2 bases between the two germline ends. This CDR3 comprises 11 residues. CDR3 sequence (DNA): TGTGCCAGCAGTTCACAAGAGACCCAGTACTTC. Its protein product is CASSSQETQYF.

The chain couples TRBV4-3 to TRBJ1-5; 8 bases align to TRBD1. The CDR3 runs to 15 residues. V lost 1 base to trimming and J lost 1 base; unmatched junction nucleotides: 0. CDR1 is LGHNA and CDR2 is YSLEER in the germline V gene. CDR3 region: CASSQGTGSNQPQHF. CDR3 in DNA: TGCGCCAGCAGCCAAGGGACAGGGAGCAATCAGCCCCAGCATTTT.

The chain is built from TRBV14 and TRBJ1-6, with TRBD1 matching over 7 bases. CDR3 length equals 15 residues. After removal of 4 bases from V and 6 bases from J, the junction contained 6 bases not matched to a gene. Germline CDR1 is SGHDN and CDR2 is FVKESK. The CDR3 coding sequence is TGTGCCAGCAGCCGCTCCGGGACAGTTAATTCACCCCTCCACTTT. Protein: CASSRSGTVNSPLHF.